These 30 T cell receptor beta chains share one sample of origin, sequenced in a study of cytomegalovirus exposure and HLA in healthy donors. The PCR was carried out with 60 Vbeta primers and 13 Jbeta primers. TCRdb keeps only in-frame clones here, not all; method: immunoSEQ multiplex PCR. In the table there are more than 140,000 clones, 50% to 75% of which are singletons. The material sequenced was PBMCs. Source of these receptors: a woman aged 25-40 years in good health and CMV-seropositive.

The chain is built from TRBV5-1 and TRBJ1-6, with D maybe TRBD1 (5 bases). Germline CDR1 and CDR2: SGHRS and YFSETQ. V was trimmed by 2 bases and J by 8 bases, leaving 14 bases between them. This CDR3 region has 15 residues. DNA for the CDR3: TGCGCCAGCAGCTTTACATGGGGGGGAGATTCACCCCTCCACTTT. Amino acid sequence: CASSFTWGGDSPLHF. The whole variable domain, remainder taken from reference TRBV5-1 and TRBJ1-6, is KAGVTQTPRYLIKTRGQQVTLSCSPISGHRSVSWYQQTPGQGLQFLFEYFSETQRNKGNFPGRFSGRQFSNSRSEMNVSTLELGDSALYLCASSFTWGGDSPLHFGNGTRLTVT.

V and J are TRBV6-6 and TRBJ1-4; the D gene is possibly TRBD1 (6 bases). Germline-derived CDR1 and CDR2 are MNHNY and SVGAGI (reference sequence). V lost 2 bases and J 3 bases, leaving 7 bases between the germline ends. This CDR3 region has 14 residues. DNA of the CDR3: TGTGCCAGCAGTTACGGGGGCCCTAATGAAAAACTGTTTTTT. Amino acids: CASSYGGPNEKLFF.

The gene calls are TRBV6-5 and TRBJ1-1, with D unresolved. V lost 2 bases and J 1 base, leaving 5 bases between the germline ends. Germline V lookup: CDR1 MNHEY, CDR2 SVGAGI. This CDR3 has 13 residues. The CDR3 sequence: CASSYAGNTEAFF. The CDR3 coding sequence is TGTGCCAGCAGTTACGCCGGGAACACTGAAGCTTTCTTT.

This chain connects TRBV19 to TRBJ1-5; no definite D call. CDR1 and CDR2 (germline): LNHDA, SQIVND (reference sequence). The CDR3 covers 14 residues. Trimming cost V 9 bases and J 0 bases, with 12 bases left between them. This chain's CDR3 is CASKRENSNQPQHF. CDR3 in DNA: TGTGCCAGCAAGAGAGAGAATAGCAATCAGCCCCAGCATTTT.

V gene TRBV2 combines with J gene TRBJ1-2; D gene ambiguous. Germline CDR1 and CDR2: SNHLY and FYNNEI. Trimming left V 3 bases short and J 4 bases short, with 24 bases between. The length of the CDR3 is 18 residues. The DNA of the CDR3 is TGTGCCAGCAGTGATCCCTCGGCCGGCCTGCGGAAACCCTATGGCTACACCTTC. This gives the protein CASSDPSAGLRKPYGYTF.

V gene TRBV28 combines with J gene TRBJ1-5, with D possibly TRBD1 on 5 matching bases. CDR3 length: 15 amino acids. Germline V gives CDR1 MDHEN, CDR2 SYDVKM. V dropped 8 bases and J dropped 4 bases, with 18 bases sitting between them. This CDR3 is CASGGGVGMNQPQHF. The CDR3 nucleotides are TGTGCCAGCGGGGGAGGAGTGGGGATGAATCAGCCCCAGCATTTT. The full variable domain, its missing parts supplied by reference TRBV28 and TRBJ1-5, is DVKVTQSSRYLVKRTGEKVFLECVQDMDHENMFWYRQDPGLGLRLIYFSYDVKMKEKGDIPEGYSVSREKKERFSLILESASTNQTSMYLCASGGGVGMNQPQHFGDGTRLSIL.

J is TRBJ1-2 and V is TRBV5-1; D is perhaps TRBD1 (6 bases). V lost 5 bases and J 3 bases, leaving 17 bases between the germline ends. The CDR3 is 15 residues long. CDR1 SGHRS and CDR2 YFSETQ come from the germline V gene. The CDR3 region has the DNA TGCGCCAGCAGTCGTCGAACAGGGAGGGACTATGGCTACACCTTC. Residues: CASSRRTGRDYGYTF.

V is TRBV27 and J is TRBJ1-2; 7 bases line up with TRBD1. Trimming cost V 6 bases and J 5 bases; bases outside gene matches: 9. Per the germline V gene, CDR1 is MNHEY and CDR2 is SMNVEV (reference sequence). CDR3 size: 14 residues. CDR3 in DNA: TGTGCCAGCAGCATCAGGGGGTCTTCGTATGGCTACACCTTC. Translated: CASSIRGSSYGYTF.

The rearrangement links TRBV4-1 to TRBJ1-2; D may be TRBD1 (5 bases). The CDR3 spans 14 residues. Deletions cut 6 bases from V and 0 bases from J, with 11 bases between. Germline V gives CDR1 MGHRA, CDR2 YSYEKL. In DNA, the CDR3 is TGCGCCAGCAGTAGGGGCTCGGCTAACTATGGCTACACCTTC. Translating gives CASSRGSANYGYTF.

The CDR3 loop is CASSSDREETQYF. The DNA for the CDR3 is TGTGCCAGCAGCTCGGACAGGGAAGAGACCCAGTACTTC. The chain links TRBV5-4 to TRBJ2-5; 8 bases fit TRBD1. Trimming at V came to 3 bases and at J to 3 bases, leaving 1 base not matched to a gene. In germline, CDR1 is SGHNT, CDR2 YYREEE (reference sequence). CDR3 length equals 13 residues.

The sample holds a few counts of this clone. At one boundary the junction diverges from the germline segment, which might be a read error. This chain connects TRBV19 to TRBJ1-1; 10 positions agree with TRBD1. CDR1 LNHDA and CDR2 SQIVND come from the germline V gene (reference sequence). This CDR3 region has 13 residues. CDR3 sequence reads: CASRGGTGVAIKF. The CDR3 nucleotides are TGTGCCAGTAGAGGTGGGACAGGGGTCGCCATTAAGTTT.

The chain joins TRBV27 to TRBJ1-5; 8 bases agree with TRBD1. Germline-derived CDR1 and CDR2 are MNHEY and SMNVEV (reference sequence). The CDR3 is made up of 15 amino acids. The J segment lost 6 bases and the V segment lost 2 bases, leaving 6 bases of the junction unmatched. The CDR3 protein is CASSLQPGGGQPQHF. CDR3 coding DNA: TGTGCCAGCAGTTTACAACCAGGGGGCGGTCAGCCCCAGCATTTT.

The chain employs TRBV7-2 and TRBJ1-1, with 7 bases that match TRBD1. Germline V lookup: CDR1 SGHTA, CDR2 FQGNSA. J was trimmed by 2 bases and V by 4 bases; bases with no gene match: 4. The length of the CDR3 is 14 residues. CDR3 sequence reads: CASSYGQANTEAFF. The CDR3 DNA follows: TGTGCCAGCAGCTACGGACAGGCTAACACTGAAGCTTTCTTT.

The rearrangement joins TRBV28 to TRBJ1-2, with D perhaps matching TRBD1 (6 bases). The CDR3 totals 12 residues. Germline lookup yields CDR1 MDHEN and CDR2 SYDVKM. The CDR3 is CATGRTARGYTF. As DNA, the CDR3 is TGTGCGACCGGCAGGACAGCTAGAGGCTACACCTTC.

Worth noting for this clone: Relative to the germline gene, one junction end is altered; a read error may explain this. V usage is TRBV7-9 and J usage is TRBJ1-4; TRBD1 might be the D (5 bases). Germline CDR1 reads SEHNR; CDR2 reads FQNEAQ (reference sequence). The CDR3 sequence is 13 residues long. In DNA, the CDR3 is TGTTCCAGCAGCTTAGCGGGGGGGGAAAAACTGTTTTTT. Translating it yields CSSSLAGGEKLFF.

The chain recombines TRBV27 with TRBJ1-1; a possible D gene is TRBD1 (5 bases). CDR1 is MNHEY, CDR2 SMNVEV, per germline (reference sequence). The CDR3 sequence is 10 residues long. V lost 9 bases, J lost 11 bases, and 13 bases lay in between. The CDR3 is CARAGGGAFF. The CDR3 DNA is TGTGCCAGGGCCGGGGGAGGGGCTTTCTTT.

This chain links TRBV5-1 with TRBJ1-3; unclear D gene. Germline-derived CDR1 and CDR2 are SGHRS and YFSETQ. The V end lost 4 bases, the J end lost 2 bases, and 10 bases lay between the germline ends. The CDR3 has 14 residues. CDR3: CASSPAAAGNTIYF. In nucleotides, the CDR3 is TGCGCCAGCAGCCCGGCGGCCGCTGGAAACACCATATATTTT.

The chain carries TRBV29-1 and TRBJ2-7, with 7 bases identical to TRBD1. This CDR3 region has 13 residues. The ends lost 7 bases at V and 5 bases at J; junction bases unmatched: 11. In germline, CDR1 is SQVTM, CDR2 ANQGSEA. The CDR3 nucleotides are TGCAGCGCCCGACAGGGTGGTTCAGACGAGCAGTACTTC. Its protein product is CSARQGGSDEQYF.

The count of this clone is one. J is TRBJ2-3 and V is TRBV7-2; tentatively, D is TRBD2 (6 bases). V lost 7 bases and J lost 4, with 12 bases in between. The CDR3 totals 13 residues. The germline CDR1 and CDR2 sequences are SGHTA and FQGNSA. In nucleotides, the CDR3 is TGTGCCAGCACCTATCCGGGGGCAGATACGCAGTATTTT. As protein: CASTYPGADTQYF.

The rearrangement links TRBV20-1 to TRBJ1-1; D not certain. The CDR3 is made up of 10 amino acids. Germline CDR1 is DFQATT and CDR2 is SNEGSKA (reference sequence). With 4 bases removed from V and 7 bases from J, the gap between germline ends came to 7 bases. The CDR3 region is CSAKTYEAFF. The CDR3 DNA reads as TGCAGTGCTAAAACTTATGAAGCTTTCTTT.

The chain combines TRBV7-3 with TRBJ2-6; 8 bases line up with TRBD1. J gave up 0 bases and V 4 bases, and 14 bases lay outside the gene matches. CDR1 SGHTA and CDR2 FQGTGA come from the germline V gene. This CDR3 has 20 amino acids. CDR3 nucleotide sequence: TGTGCCAGCAGCTCGCATAGGGACAGGCTCAAGAGCTCTGGGGCCAACGTCCTGACTTTC. Translation: CASSSHRDRLKSSGANVLTF.

The chain is built from TRBV7-9 and TRBJ2-5, with 10 bases that match TRBD2. Unmatched junction bases numbered 8, after V lost 5 bases and J lost 5 bases. The CDR3 sequence is 15 residues long. CDR1 and CDR2 from the germline V gene are SEHNR and FQNEAQ (reference sequence). Here the CDR3 reads CASSPLAGVGETQYF. DNA of the CDR3: TGTGCCAGCAGCCCTCTAGCGGGAGTCGGTGAGACCCAGTACTTC.

In its sample, this clone was seen once. The gene calls are TRBV5-1 and TRBJ2-5; D remains unclear. Trimming stripped 1 base from V and 2 bases from J, with 12 bases between. The CDR3 has 15 amino acids. Germline assignment: CDR1 SGHRS and CDR2 YFSETQ. The CDR3 loop reads CASSLFATIQETQYF. The CDR3 DNA reads TGCGCCAGCAGCTTGTTCGCGACAATACAAGAGACCCAGTACTTC.

The chain carries TRBV7-9 and TRBJ1-4; tentatively, D is TRBD1 (5 bases). The CDR3 has 14 residues. Germline V lookup: CDR1 SEHNR, CDR2 FQNEAQ (reference sequence). Trimming pared 1 base from V and 6 bases from J, leaving 9 bases between. The CDR3 spells CASSLGQNHEKLFF. The CDR3 coding sequence is TGTGCCAGCAGCTTAGGACAGAACCATGAAAAACTGTTTTTT.

The V call is TRBV6-6, the J call TRBJ1-3, with no clear D. This CDR3 is 13 amino acids long. V was cut by 6 bases and J by 7 bases, with 13 bases left in between. CDR1 is MNHNY and CDR2 is SVGAGI in the germline V gene (reference sequence). The CDR3 region has the DNA TGTGCCAGCAGAATCCCAGGTCCGAACACCATATATTTT. This sequence encodes CASRIPGPNTIYF.

The chain carries TRBV27 and TRBJ2-2, with D tentatively TRBD2 (7 bases). Germline CDR1 reads MNHEY; CDR2 reads SMNVEV (reference sequence). V shed 7 bases and J shed 5 bases, with 23 bases lying between them. The CDR3 totals 17 residues. CDR3 sequence (DNA): TGTGCCAGCAAATCAGGGGCCGCGGGAGCTCTGACCGGGGAGCTGTTTTTT. Its protein is CASKSGAAGALTGELFF.

This chain connects TRBV11-3 to TRBJ2-1; 13 bases line up with TRBD2. In germline, CDR1 is SGHNT, CDR2 YENEEA. This CDR3 has 17 amino acids. Trimming at V came to 5 bases and at J to 1 base, leaving 5 bases not matched to a gene. The CDR3 region has the DNA TGTGCCAGCAGCCCACGGACTAGCGGGGGTTCCTACAATGAGCAGTTCTTC. Translated, it gives CASSPRTSGGSYNEQFF.

V and J are TRBV7-9 and TRBJ1-1; D gene ambiguous. Germline V gives CDR1 SEHNR, CDR2 FQNEAQ (reference sequence). The germline V and J ends were trimmed by 4 bases and 4 bases, with 13 bases remaining between them. There are 14 residues in the CDR3. As DNA, the CDR3 is TGTGCCAGCAGCTGGTCCACCGGCGGCACTGAAGCTTTCTTT. As protein: CASSWSTGGTEAFF.

The chain links TRBV20-1 to TRBJ2-2; the D is unclear. Trimming pared 4 bases from V and 7 bases from J, leaving 7 bases between. CDR3 size: 11 residues. The germline V gene encodes CDR1 DFQATT and CDR2 SNEGSKA (reference sequence). DNA of the CDR3: TGCAGTGCTACCCTATACGGGGAGCTGTTTTTT. Translated: CSATLYGELFF.

The chain links TRBV6-1 to TRBJ2-1, with a weak D call TRBD1 (5 bases). Per germline, CDR1 MNHNS and CDR2 SASEGT. The germline V and J ends were trimmed by 4 bases and 7 bases, with 11 bases remaining between them. This CDR3 has 13 residues. CDR3 sequence reads: CASSGQIGNEQFF. As DNA, the CDR3 is TGTGCCAGCAGTGGACAGATTGGGAATGAGCAGTTCTTC.